This record concerns one T cell receptor (beta chain) sequence. Its antigen remains unidentified. A single base separates this from a much larger clone, so it may be a read error. These data are taken from a study of identical twins (TCRdb year 2016). In the study overall: The study deep-sequenced TCR alpha and beta repertoires from monozygotic twins, unrelated adults of various ages and cord blood to test whether fetal clonotypes persist. Replicate twin experiments were performed at different times using different library preparation protocols to rule out contamination.

The library came from 5' RACE. Sequencer: Illumina HiSeq 2000. Template switching introduced a universal primer binding site; the final cDNA contained a unique molecular identifier, enabling accurate counting of TCR cDNA molecules. Specific primers in the conserved constant-segment region were used to synthesize first-strand cDNA for the TCR alpha and beta chains. To control for contamination, each cDNA library was double barcoded with a SMART-Mk sample barcode plus Illumina barcodes. TruSeq adapter sequences along with Illumina sample barcodes were introduced in two successive PCR steps. The Illumina HiSeq platform was used with custom primers to sequence TCR alpha and beta cDNA libraries. In the paper's pipeline: MiGEC was used to process raw reads and extract unique molecular identifiers, and MiXCR was used to find CDR3 positions. Recombination models were inferred per individual with the repgenHMM and IGoR tools using an EM algorithm. Shared clonotypes were analyzed with the tcR package in R, and sharing was normalized by the product of cloneset sizes. To study raw recombination free of thymic and clonal selection effects, out-of-frame nonproductive sequences were analyzed. TCRdb reran the public reads through fastp at Q25 and MiXCR, keeping productive beta chains. Each CDR3 protein gets just one entry, which takes the most common genes and DNA from the rows behind it. TCRdb, not the original authors, processed these V and J calls. In this sample the table shows roughly 1,500,000 distinct CDR3 sequences, roughly a third of which occur a single time. The ten largest clones capture about 0.27% of the sample.

Every donor in the study was a healthy Caucasian. General conclusions and limits of the study: Compared with coincidental sharing between unrelated individuals, out-of-frame TCR alpha sequences shared between twins had an excess of sequences with low generation probability. In monozygotic twins, out-of-frame TCR alpha sharing was systematically underestimated by recombination models, although the models agreed with sharing between unrelated individuals. Zero-insertion analyses could be partly confounded by invariant T cells such as MAIT and iNKT, though diverse VJ usage argued against such confounding for most clonotypes. Abundant cord blood beta clonotypes had fewer insertions, young adult naive repertoires showed a similar but weaker trend, and memory repertoires showed no such trend. Because the same donors could not be followed over many years, the conclusions depended on cross-sectional statistical analysis. Excess twin sharing in beta out-of-frame sequences was weaker because fewer shared sequences lowered the signal-to-noise ratio.

Sequencing used cord blood. This sequence originates from a newborn girl in good health.

CDR3 region: CSAQGQSYEHYF. DNA sequence: TGCAGTGCTCAGGGACAATCCTACGAGCATTACTTC. The chain uses TRBV20-1 and TRBJ2-7; a tentative D call is TRBD1 (6 bases match). The CDR3 numbers 12 residues from cysteine through phenylalanine. Of the read, only the CDR3 DNA is kept; its 36 bases are in frame from base 1. CDR1 and CDR2 are drawn from the germline V gene (reference sequence): DFQATT, SNEGSKA.